This is a list of T cell receptor beta chains from one sample in a study of shared clonotypes between healthy human individuals. Profiling relied on immunoSEQ multiplex PCR, and the TCRdb table lists in-frame clones only, not all of them. The table has about 330,000 clones, around 86% seen once. Material for sequencing was memory CD8+ T cells sorted from blood. Receptors originate from a man aged 18 to 29 in good health. The CDR3 runs from the conserved cysteine through the conserved F or W. Fields, in order: D gene, J gene, clone size, V gene, CDR3 DNA, CDR3 protein. A D gene is named only where the DNA matches it firmly. Size is stated for part of the rows, as once, few or many counts, or as a class when the clone is expanded.

>TRBD1|TRBJ1-6|once|TRBV4-1
TGCGCCAGCAGCCAACCCGGGACAGGGTATAATTCACCCCTCCACTTT
CASSQPGTGYNSPLHF
>NA|TRBJ2-7|NA|TRBV6-6
TGTGCCAGCAGTTATAATTACGAGCAGTACTTC
CASSYNYEQYF
>NA|TRBJ1-2|NA|TRBV5-4
TGTGCCAGCAGCTTGCCCCTGTTTGACTATGGCTACACCTTC
CASSLPLFDYGYTF
>NA|TRBJ2-7|NA|TRBV7-2
TGTGCCAGCAGCCTCCCGGAGGACATCTACGAGCAGTACTTC
CASSLPEDIYEQYF
>NA|TRBJ1-5|NA|TRBV7-6
TGTGCCAGCAGCTTAGGGGGTTATAGCAATCAGCCCCAGCATTTT
CASSLGGYSNQPQHF
>TRBD1|TRBJ2-7|once|TRBV7-8
TGTGCCAGCAGCTTATTTGCGACAGGGAGTACCTACGAGCAGTACTTC
CASSLFATGSTYEQYF
>NA|TRBJ1-1|NA|TRBV6-1
TGTGCCAGCAGTGACTGGACAGAAATGAACACTGAAGCTTTCTTT
CASSDWTEMNTEAFF
>TRBD2|TRBJ2-2|NA|TRBV4-3
TGCGCCAGCAGCCAACCTAGCGGACCCTCTCCCGGGGAGCTGTTTTTT
CASSQPSGPSPGELFF
>NA|TRBJ1-2|NA|TRBV11-2
TGTGCCAGCAGCTTAGGGGCAGGACCCTATGACTACACCTTC
CASSLGAGPYDYTF
>TRBD1|TRBJ2-5|NA|TRBV19
TGTGCCAGTAGTATCTTGGACAGGGTGGAGACCCAGTACTTC
CASSILDRVETQYF
>NA|TRBJ1-1|once|TRBV30
TGTGCCTGGAGTGTAATGGGGGGCCCCACTGAAGCTTTCTTT
CAWSVMGGPTEAFF
>NA|TRBJ1-6|once|TRBV11-2
TGTGCCAGCAGCTTAGCACTCCGGGGGAGTAATTCACCCCTCCACTTT
CASSLALRGSNSPLHF
>TRBD2|TRBJ2-2|NA|TRBV11-2
TGTGCCAGCAGCTTATCTAGCGGGGGGTACACCGGGGAGCTGTTTTTT
CASSLSSGGYTGELFF
>TRBD2|TRBJ2-1|NA|TRBV7-9
TGTGCCAGCAGCCCGCGGACTAGTCTCAATGAGCAGTTCTTC
CASSPRTSLNEQFF